This is a list of T cell receptor beta chains from one sample in a study of Graves' ophthalmopathy and Graves' hyperthyroidism. A single record per CDR3 protein comes from TCRdb applying MiXCR to the multiplex PCR reads. The sample records nearly 400,000 distinct CDR3 sequences, approximately 20% being singletons. The specimen was peripheral blood. The receptors shown here come from a woman under 30 with Graves' ophthalmopathy. CDR3s include the opening cysteine and the closing phenylalanine or tryptophan. D genes are given only for firm matches. Clone size, where shown, is once, few, many, or a class for clones that have expanded.

clone_size: few
j_call: TRBJ1-5
d_call: -
v_call: TRBV3-1
cdr3_aa: CASSPTSGGNQPQHF

clone_size: -
j_call: TRBJ2-7
d_call: TRBD1
v_call: TRBV12-3/TRBV12-4
cdr3_aa: CASSFRTGESYEQYF

clone_size: -
j_call: TRBJ2-5
d_call: TRBD1
v_call: TRBV12-3/TRBV12-4
cdr3_aa: CASSRPGQGQETQYF

clone_size: many
j_call: TRBJ2-7
d_call: -
v_call: TRBV6-5
cdr3_aa: CASSYPVGVASYEQYF

clone_size: -
j_call: TRBJ1-1
d_call: TRBD1
v_call: TRBV2
cdr3_aa: CASSVTGGGTEAFF

clone_size: many
j_call: TRBJ2-7
d_call: TRBD1
v_call: TRBV27
cdr3_aa: CASRRQGGSYEQYF

clone_size: many
j_call: TRBJ2-5
d_call: -
v_call: TRBV12-3/TRBV12-4
cdr3_aa: CASSTTETQYF

clone_size: -
j_call: TRBJ2-7
d_call: -
v_call: TRBV6-5
cdr3_aa: CASSSPGGYEQYF

clone_size: many
j_call: TRBJ1-3
d_call: TRBD1
v_call: TRBV6-1
cdr3_aa: CASSEQGAAGNTIYF

clone_size: many
j_call: TRBJ1-1
d_call: -
v_call: TRBV6-5
cdr3_aa: CASSTREGNTEAFF

clone_size: many
j_call: TRBJ2-7
d_call: TRBD2
v_call: TRBV7-6
cdr3_aa: CASSPGTRAYEQYF

clone_size: many
j_call: TRBJ2-7
d_call: -
v_call: TRBV6-2/TRBV6-3
cdr3_aa: CASRSPDGEKTYEQYF

clone_size: -
j_call: TRBJ2-7
d_call: TRBD2
v_call: TRBV6-1
cdr3_aa: CASTTSGVRSYEQYF

clone_size: many
j_call: TRBJ1-1
d_call: -
v_call: TRBV29-1
cdr3_aa: CSAWQGGTEAFF

clone_size: many
j_call: TRBJ2-7
d_call: -
v_call: TRBV28
cdr3_aa: CASKVGNSYEQYF

clone_size: many
j_call: TRBJ1-3
d_call: -
v_call: TRBV28
cdr3_aa: CASSRRLVSRRDSENTIYF

clone_size: many
j_call: TRBJ1-1
d_call: -
v_call: TRBV7-2
cdr3_aa: CASSLVPGEITEAFF

clone_size: many
j_call: TRBJ1-3
d_call: TRBD1
v_call: TRBV6-1
cdr3_aa: CASTDRVSGNTIYF

clone_size: many
j_call: TRBJ1-1
d_call: -
v_call: TRBV13
cdr3_aa: CASSFSPLGYTEAFF

clone_size: many
j_call: TRBJ2-4
d_call: TRBD2
v_call: TRBV11-3
cdr3_aa: CARGGVSKNIQYF

clone_size: -
j_call: TRBJ1-2
d_call: TRBD1
v_call: TRBV6-1
cdr3_aa: CASTQGVRYGYTF

clone_size: many
j_call: TRBJ1-3
d_call: -
v_call: TRBV28
cdr3_aa: CASSLKVFGDSNTIYF

clone_size: many
j_call: TRBJ1-1
d_call: TRBD1
v_call: TRBV6-1
cdr3_aa: CASSTGGRNTEAFF

clone_size: many
j_call: TRBJ1-1
d_call: -
v_call: TRBV4-3
cdr3_aa: CASSQDLGSATEAFF